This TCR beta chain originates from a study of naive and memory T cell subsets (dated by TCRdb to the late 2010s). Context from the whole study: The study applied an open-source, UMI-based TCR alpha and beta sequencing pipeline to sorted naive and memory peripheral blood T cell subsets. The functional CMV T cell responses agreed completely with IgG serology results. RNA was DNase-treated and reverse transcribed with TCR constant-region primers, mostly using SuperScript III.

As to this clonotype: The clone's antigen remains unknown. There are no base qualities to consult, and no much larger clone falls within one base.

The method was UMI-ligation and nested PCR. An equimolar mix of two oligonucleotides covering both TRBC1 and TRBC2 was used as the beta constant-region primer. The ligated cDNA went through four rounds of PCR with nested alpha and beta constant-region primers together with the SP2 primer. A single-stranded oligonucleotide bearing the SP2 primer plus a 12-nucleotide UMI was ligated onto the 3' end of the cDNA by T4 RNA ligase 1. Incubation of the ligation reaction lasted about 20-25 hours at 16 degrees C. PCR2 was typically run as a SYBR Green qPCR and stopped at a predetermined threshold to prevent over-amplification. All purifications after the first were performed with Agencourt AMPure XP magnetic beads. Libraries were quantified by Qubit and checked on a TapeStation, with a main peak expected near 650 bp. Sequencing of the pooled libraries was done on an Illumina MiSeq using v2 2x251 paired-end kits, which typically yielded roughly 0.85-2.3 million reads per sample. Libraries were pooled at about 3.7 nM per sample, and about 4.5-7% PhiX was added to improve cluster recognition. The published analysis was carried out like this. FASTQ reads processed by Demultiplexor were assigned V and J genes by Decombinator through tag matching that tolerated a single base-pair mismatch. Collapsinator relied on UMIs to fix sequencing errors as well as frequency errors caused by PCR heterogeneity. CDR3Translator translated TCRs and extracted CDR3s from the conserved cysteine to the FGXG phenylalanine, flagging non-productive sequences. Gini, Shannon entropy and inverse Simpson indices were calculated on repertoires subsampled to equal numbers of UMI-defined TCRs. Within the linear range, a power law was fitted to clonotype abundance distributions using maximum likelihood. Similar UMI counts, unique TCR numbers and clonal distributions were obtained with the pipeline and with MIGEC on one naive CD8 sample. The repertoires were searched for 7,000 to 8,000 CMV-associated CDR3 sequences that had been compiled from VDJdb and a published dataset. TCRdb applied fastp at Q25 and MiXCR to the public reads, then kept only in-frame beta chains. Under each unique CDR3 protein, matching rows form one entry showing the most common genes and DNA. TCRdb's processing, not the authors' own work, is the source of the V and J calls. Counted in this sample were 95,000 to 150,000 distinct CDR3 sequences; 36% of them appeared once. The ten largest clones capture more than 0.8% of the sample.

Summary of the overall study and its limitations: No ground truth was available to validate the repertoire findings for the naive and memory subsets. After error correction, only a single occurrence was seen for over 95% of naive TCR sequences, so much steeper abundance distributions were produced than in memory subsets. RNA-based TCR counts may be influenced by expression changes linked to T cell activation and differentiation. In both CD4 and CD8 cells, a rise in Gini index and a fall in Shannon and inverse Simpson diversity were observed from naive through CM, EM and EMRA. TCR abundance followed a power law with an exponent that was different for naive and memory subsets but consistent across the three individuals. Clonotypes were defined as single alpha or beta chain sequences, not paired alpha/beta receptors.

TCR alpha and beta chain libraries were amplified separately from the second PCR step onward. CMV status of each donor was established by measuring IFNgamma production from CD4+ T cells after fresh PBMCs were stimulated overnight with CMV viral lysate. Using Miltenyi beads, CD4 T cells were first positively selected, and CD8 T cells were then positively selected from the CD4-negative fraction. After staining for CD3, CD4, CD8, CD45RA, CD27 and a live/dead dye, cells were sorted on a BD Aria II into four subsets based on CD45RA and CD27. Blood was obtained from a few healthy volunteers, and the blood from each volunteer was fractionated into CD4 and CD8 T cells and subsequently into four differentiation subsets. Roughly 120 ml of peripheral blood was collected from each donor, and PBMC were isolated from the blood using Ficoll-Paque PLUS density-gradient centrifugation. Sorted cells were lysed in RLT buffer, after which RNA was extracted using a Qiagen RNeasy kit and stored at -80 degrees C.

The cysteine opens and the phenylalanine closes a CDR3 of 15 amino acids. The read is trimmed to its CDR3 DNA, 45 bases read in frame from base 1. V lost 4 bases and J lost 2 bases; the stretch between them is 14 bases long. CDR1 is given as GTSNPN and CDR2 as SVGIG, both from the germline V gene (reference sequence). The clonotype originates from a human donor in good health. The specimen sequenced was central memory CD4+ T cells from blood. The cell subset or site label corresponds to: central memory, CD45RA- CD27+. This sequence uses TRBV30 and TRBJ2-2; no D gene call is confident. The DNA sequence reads TGTGCCTGGAAAGTCCTACCAAGCAACACCGGGGAGCTGTTTTTT. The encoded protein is CAWKVLPSNTGELFF. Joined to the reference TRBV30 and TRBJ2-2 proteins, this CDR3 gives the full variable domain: SQTIHQWPATLVQPVGSPLSLECTVEGTSNPNLYWYRQAAGRGLQLLFYSVGIGQISSEVPQNLSASRPQDRQFILSSKKLLLSDSGFYLCAWKVLPSNTGELFFGEGSRLTVL.